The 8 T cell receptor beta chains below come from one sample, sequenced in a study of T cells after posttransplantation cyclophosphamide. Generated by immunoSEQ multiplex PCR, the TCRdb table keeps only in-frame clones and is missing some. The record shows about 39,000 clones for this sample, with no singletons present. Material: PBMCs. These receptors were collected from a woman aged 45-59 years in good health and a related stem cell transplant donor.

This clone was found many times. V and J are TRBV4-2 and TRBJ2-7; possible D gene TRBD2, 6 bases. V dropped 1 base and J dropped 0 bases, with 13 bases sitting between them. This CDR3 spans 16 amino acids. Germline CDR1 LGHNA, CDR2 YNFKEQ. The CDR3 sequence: CASSQASRGSSYEQYF. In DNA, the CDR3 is TGTGCCAGCAGCCAAGCCTCCCGGGGGAGCTCCTACGAGCAGTACTTC.

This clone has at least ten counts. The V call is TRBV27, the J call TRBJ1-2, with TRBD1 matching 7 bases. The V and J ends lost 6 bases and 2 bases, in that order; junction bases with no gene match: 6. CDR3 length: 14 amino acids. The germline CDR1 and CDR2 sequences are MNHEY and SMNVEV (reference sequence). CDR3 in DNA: TGTGCCAGCAGCTCCGCGGACAGGAACTATGGCTACACCTTC. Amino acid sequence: CASSSADRNYGYTF.

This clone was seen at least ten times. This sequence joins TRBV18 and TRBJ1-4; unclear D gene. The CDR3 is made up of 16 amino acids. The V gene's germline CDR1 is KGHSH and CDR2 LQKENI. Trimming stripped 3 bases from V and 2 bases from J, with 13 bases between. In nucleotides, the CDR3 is TGTGCCAGCTCACCTCGCGGACTTGGGACTAATGAAAAACTGTTTTTT. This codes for CASSPRGLGTNEKLFF.

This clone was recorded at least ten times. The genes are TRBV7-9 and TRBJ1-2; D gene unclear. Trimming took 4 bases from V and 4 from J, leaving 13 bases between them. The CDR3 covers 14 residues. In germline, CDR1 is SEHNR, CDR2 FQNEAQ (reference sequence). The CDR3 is CASSSTLGSYGYTF. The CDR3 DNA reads TGTGCCAGCAGCTCGACACTGGGGAGCTATGGCTACACCTTC.

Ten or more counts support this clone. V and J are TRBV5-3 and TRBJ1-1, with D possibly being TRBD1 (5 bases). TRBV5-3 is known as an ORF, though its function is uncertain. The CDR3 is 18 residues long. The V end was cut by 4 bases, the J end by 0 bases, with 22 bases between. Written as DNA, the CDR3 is TGTGCCAGAAGCACTCGCATGCACCAACAGGACGTGAACACTGAAGCTTTCTTT. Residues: CARSTRMHQQDVNTEAFF.

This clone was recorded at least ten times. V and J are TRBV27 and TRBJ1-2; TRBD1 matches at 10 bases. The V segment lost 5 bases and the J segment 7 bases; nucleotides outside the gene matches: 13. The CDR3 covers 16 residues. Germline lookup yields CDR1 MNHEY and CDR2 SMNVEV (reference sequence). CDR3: CASSPNRQGAGVGYTF. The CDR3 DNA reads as TGTGCCAGCAGTCCCAACCGACAGGGGGCAGGCGTTGGCTACACCTTC.

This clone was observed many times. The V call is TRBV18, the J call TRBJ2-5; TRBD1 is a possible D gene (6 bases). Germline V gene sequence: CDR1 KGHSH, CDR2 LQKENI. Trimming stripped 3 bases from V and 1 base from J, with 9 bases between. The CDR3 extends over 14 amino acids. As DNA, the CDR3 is TGTGCCAGCTCACCCGCACAGGGCCAAGAGACCCAGTACTTC. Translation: CASSPAQGQETQYF.

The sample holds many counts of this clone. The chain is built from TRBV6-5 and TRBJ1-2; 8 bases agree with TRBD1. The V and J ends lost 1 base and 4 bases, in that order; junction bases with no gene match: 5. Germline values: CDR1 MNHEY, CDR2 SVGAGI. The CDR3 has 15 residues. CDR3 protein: CASSYFGQGGYGYTF. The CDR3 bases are TGTGCCAGCAGTTACTTCGGACAGGGCGGCTATGGCTACACCTTC.